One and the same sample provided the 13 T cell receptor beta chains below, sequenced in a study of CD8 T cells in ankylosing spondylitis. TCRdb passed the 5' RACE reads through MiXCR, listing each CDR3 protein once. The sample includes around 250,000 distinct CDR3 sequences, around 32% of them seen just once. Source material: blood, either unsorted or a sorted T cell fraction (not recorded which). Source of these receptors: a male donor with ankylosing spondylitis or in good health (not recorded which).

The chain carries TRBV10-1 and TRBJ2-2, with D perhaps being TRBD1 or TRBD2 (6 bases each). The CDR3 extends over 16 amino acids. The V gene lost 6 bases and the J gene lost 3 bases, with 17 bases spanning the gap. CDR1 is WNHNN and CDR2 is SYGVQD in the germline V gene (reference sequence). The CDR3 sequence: CASSPGGGPYTGELFF. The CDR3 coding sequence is TGCGCCAGCAGCCCAGGTGGGGGGCCCTACACCGGGGAGCTGTTTTTT.

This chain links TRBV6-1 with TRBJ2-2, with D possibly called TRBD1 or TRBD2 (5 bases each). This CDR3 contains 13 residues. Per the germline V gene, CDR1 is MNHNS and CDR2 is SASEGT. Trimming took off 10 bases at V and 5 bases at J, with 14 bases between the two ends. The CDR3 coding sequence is TGTGCCACCTGGGGGTTAAGGACCGGGGAGCTGTTTTTT. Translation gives CATWGLRTGELFF.

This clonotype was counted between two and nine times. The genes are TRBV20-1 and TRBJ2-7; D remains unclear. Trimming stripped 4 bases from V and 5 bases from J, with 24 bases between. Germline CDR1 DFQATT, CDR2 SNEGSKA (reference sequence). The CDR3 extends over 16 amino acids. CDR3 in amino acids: CSATPLRRVGVDEQYF. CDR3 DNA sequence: TGCAGTGCTACCCCTCTCAGACGGGTTGGCGTGGACGAGCAGTACTTC.

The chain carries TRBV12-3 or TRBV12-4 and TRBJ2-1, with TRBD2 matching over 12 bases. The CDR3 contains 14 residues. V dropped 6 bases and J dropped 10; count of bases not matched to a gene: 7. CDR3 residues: CASRGLAGLGEQFF. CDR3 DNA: TGTGCCAGCAGAGGACTAGCGGGGTTAGGGGAGCAGTTCTTC.

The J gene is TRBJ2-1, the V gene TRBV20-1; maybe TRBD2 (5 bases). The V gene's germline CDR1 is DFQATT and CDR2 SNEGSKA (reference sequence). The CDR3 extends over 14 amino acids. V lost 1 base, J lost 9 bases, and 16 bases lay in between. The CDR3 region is CSARVWGELVEQFF. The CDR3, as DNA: TGCAGTGCTAGAGTGTGGGGAGAACTCGTTGAGCAGTTCTTC.

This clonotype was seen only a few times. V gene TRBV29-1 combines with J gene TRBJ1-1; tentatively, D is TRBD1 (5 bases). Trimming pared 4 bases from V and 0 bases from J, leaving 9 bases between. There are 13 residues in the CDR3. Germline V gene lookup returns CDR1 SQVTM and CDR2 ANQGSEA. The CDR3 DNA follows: TGCAGCGTTGTGGGACCCATGAACACTGAAGCTTTCTTT. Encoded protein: CSVVGPMNTEAFF.

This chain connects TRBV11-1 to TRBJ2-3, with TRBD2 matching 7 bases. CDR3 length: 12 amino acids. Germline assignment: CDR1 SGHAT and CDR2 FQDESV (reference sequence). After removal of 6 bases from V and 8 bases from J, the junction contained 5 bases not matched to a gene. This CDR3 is CASRSRGGTQYF. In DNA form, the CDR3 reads TGTGCCAGCAGATCCCGCGGGGGTACGCAGTATTTT. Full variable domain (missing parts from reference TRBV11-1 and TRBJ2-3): EAEVAQSPRYKITEKSQAVAFWCDPISGHATLYWYRQILGQGPELLVQFQDESVVDDSQLPKDRFSAERLKGVDSTLKIQPAELGDSAMYLCASRSRGGTQYFGPGTRLTVL.

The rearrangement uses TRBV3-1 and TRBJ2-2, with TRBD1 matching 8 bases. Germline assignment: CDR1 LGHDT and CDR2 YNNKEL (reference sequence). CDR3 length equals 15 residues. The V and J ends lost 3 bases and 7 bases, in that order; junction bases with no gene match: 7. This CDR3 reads CASSQEDRAIGELFF. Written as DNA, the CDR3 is TGTGCCAGCAGCCAGGAGGACAGGGCCATCGGGGAGCTGTTTTTT.

The CDR3 region is CASSDGSSAPGDTQYF. The CDR3, as DNA: TGTGCCAGCAGCGATGGATCGTCGGCGCCGGGGGATACGCAGTATTTT. The chain recombines TRBV9 with TRBJ2-3, with D possibly matching TRBD2 (5 bases). This CDR3 is 16 amino acids long. Germline CDR1 and CDR2: SGDLS and YYNGEE. V lost 3 bases and J lost 6, with 20 bases in between. The full variable domain, completed using reference TRBV9 and TRBJ2-3, is DSGVTQTPKHLITATGQRVTLRCSPRSGDLSVYWYQQSLDQGLQFLIQYYNGEERAKGNILERFSAQQFPDLHSELNLSSLELGDSALYFCASSDGSSAPGDTQYFGPGTRLTVL.

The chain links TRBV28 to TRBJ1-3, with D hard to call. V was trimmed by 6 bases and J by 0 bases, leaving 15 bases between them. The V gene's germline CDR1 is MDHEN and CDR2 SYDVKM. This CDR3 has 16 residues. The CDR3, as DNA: TGTGCCAGCAGCTCCCATGGCCCGGGCTCTGGAAACACCATATATTTT. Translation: CASSSHGPGSGNTIYF.

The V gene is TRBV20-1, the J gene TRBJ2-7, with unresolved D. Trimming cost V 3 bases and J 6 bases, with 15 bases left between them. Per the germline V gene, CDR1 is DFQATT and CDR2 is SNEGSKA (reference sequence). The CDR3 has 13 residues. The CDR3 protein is CSASQRKTGEQYF. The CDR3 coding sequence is TGCAGTGCTAGTCAGCGAAAGACTGGCGAGCAGTACTTC.

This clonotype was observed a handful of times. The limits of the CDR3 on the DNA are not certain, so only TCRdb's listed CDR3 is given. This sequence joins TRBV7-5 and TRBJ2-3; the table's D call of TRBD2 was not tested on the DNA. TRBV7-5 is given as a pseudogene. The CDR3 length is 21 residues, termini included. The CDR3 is CISVSEASGTSGALSIDTQYF.

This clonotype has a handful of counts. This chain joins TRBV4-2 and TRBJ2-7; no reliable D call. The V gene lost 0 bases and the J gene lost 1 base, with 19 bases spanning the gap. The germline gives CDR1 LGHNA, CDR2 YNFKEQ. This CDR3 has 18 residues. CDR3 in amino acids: CASSQEPAALGLSYEQYF. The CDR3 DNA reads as TGTGCCAGCAGCCAAGAACCGGCAGCCCTAGGTTTATCCTACGAGCAGTACTTC.